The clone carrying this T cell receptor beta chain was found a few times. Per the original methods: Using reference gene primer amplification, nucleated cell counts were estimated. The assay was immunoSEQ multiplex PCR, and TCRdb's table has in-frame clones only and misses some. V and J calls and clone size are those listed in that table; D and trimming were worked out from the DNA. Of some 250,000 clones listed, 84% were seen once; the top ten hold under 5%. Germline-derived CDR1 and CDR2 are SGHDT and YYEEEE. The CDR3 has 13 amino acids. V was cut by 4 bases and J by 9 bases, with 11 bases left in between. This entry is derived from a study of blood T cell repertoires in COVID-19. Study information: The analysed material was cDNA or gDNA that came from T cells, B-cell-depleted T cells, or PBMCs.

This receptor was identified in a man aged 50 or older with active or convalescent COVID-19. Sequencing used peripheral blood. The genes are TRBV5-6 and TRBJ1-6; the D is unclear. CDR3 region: CASSRGVGSPLHF. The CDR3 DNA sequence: TGTGCCAGCAGCCGCGGGGTGGGTTCACCCCTCCACTTT.